Below, 14 T cell receptor beta chains from the same sample are listed, as sequenced in a study of OX40 agonist ivuxolimab in advanced cancers. The protocol used for the library was the immunoSEQ multiplex PCR assay. The immuneACCESS repertoire file appears here via TCRdb, limited to in-frame rearrangements. These files lack a portion of the clones; in checked studies, under half of the deficit traces to unresolved V genes, and the cause of the others is not known. Present in this sample are fewer than 25,000 clones, about 73% of which were seen just once. Of the sample, 16% is held by the ten largest clones. The specimen was CD4+ or CD8+ T cells sorted from blood, collected in a trial of the OX40 agonist ivuxolimab. The receptors stem from an adult with an advanced solid tumor such as melanoma, head and neck, liver or kidney cancer.

The V gene is TRBV29-1, the J gene TRBJ2-5, with a possible D match to TRBD1 (7 bases). CDR1 and CDR2 from the germline V gene are SQVTM and ANQGSEA. V lost 4 bases to trimming and J lost 3 bases, with 12 bases between them. The CDR3 runs 13 residues. CDR3 in amino acids: CSVGQGGKETQYF. CDR3 nucleotides: TGCAGCGTTGGACAGGGCGGGAAAGAGACCCAGTACTTC.

The V gene is TRBV6-6, the J gene TRBJ2-7; unclear D gene. Trimming removed 2 bases at V and 0 bases at J, with 5 bases between. CDR3 length equals 13 residues. Germline CDR1 MNHNY, CDR2 SVGAGI (reference sequence). CDR3 sequence (DNA): TGTGCCAGCAGTTACCGCTACTCCTACGAGCAGTACTTC. It codes for CASSYRYSYEQYF.

As for this clone: The junction does not match germline at one end; this may be a read error. This chain connects TRBV5-6 to TRBJ1-4; tentative D call: TRBD1 (5 bases). The CDR3 contains 13 residues. Germline V lookup: CDR1 SGHDT, CDR2 YYEEEE. This CDR3 reads CASSLGRGEKLFF. The CDR3 coding sequence is TGTGCCAGCAGTTTGGGCCGGGGGGAAAAACTGTTTTTT.

This clone was counted a single time. This sequence joins TRBV6-5 and TRBJ1-4, with unresolved D. CDR3 length: 16 residues. CDR1 and CDR2 from the germline V gene are MNHEY and SVGAGI. Between the trimmed V and J ends, which lost 0 bases and 1 base, there was a span of 9 bases. CDR3 bases: TGTGCCAGCAGTTACTCGTCTATGGGAACTAATGAAAAACTGTTTTTT. The encoded protein is CASSYSSMGTNEKLFF.

The chain employs TRBV30 and TRBJ2-7; 8 bases fit TRBD1. CDR1 and CDR2 from the germline V gene are GTSNPN and SVGIG (reference sequence). CDR3 length: 13 residues. V lost 4 bases, J lost 5 bases, and 7 bases stayed unmatched. CDR3 residues: CAWIGQGRDEQYF. CDR3 DNA: TGTGCCTGGATAGGACAGGGCAGAGACGAGCAGTACTTC.

This clone was counted once. A junction end diverges from the germline sequence, so it may reflect a read error. The chain uses TRBV5-3 and TRBJ1-1; D gene ambiguous. TRBV5-3 is assigned to the ORF class and has an uncertain function. This CDR3 has 13 residues. This CDR3 reads CASSLTANTEAFF. DNA for the CDR3: TGTGCCAGCAGCTTAACAGCGAACACTGAAGCTTTCTTT.

V gene TRBV4-1 combines with J gene TRBJ2-7; 13 bases are a match to TRBD2. The V gene end was trimmed by 4 bases and the J gene end by 4 bases; junction bases not matched to a gene: 4. CDR3 length equals 15 residues. Germline V gene data show CDR1 as MGHRA and CDR2 as YSYEKL. The CDR3 DNA reads TGCGCCAGCAGCCCCTCGGGACTAGCGGGATACGAGCAGTACTTC. Amino acids: CASSPSGLAGYEQYF.

This CDR3 reads CASSLEVGSTGELFF. In DNA form, the CDR3 reads TGTGCCAGCAGCTTGGAAGTGGGATCCACCGGGGAGCTGTTTTTT. The chain couples TRBV5-6 to TRBJ2-2; D remains unclear. Trimming took off 0 bases at V and 4 bases at J, with 10 bases between the two ends. This CDR3 has 15 amino acids. Germline-derived CDR1 and CDR2 are SGHDT and YYEEEE.

J is TRBJ2-4 and V is TRBV7-2; no definite D call. From germline, CDR1 is SGHTA and CDR2 FQGNSA. This CDR3 spans 13 amino acids. V lost 4 bases and J lost 5, with 9 bases in between. As DNA, the CDR3 is TGTGCCAGCAGCTCCTCAGGCCAAAACATTCAGTACTTC. Protein sequence: CASSSSGQNIQYF.

V and J are TRBV27 and TRBJ1-5, with D perhaps TRBD1 (5 bases). The V gene lost 5 bases and the J gene lost 3 bases, with 14 bases spanning the gap. The CDR3 is 15 amino acids. Germline-derived CDR1 and CDR2 are MNHEY and SMNVEV (reference sequence). The CDR3 reads CASSIRRQLNQPQHF. The CDR3 region has the DNA TGTGCCAGCAGTATTAGAAGACAGCTCAATCAGCCCCAGCATTTT.

CDR3: CASRYTGLNTEAFF. CDR3 nucleotide sequence: TGTGCCAGCAGGTATACAGGCCTGAACACTGAAGCTTTCTTT. The gene calls are TRBV6-5 and TRBJ1-1; a possible D gene is TRBD1 (5 bases). CDR1 MNHEY and CDR2 SVGAGI come from the germline V gene. CDR3 size: 14 residues. With 6 bases removed from V and 0 bases from J, the gap between germline ends came to 11 bases.

CDR3 sequence reads: CASSVWGVTDTQYF. Here the CDR3 DNA reads TGTGCCAGCAGCGTTTGGGGAGTTACAGATACGCAGTATTTT. The chain has TRBV9 and TRBJ2-3, with D perhaps matching TRBD2 (5 bases). CDR1 and CDR2 (germline): SGDLS, YYNGEE. V was clipped by 2 bases and J by 3 bases, with 10 bases between them. The CDR3 length is 14 residues. The whole variable domain, filled in from reference TRBV9 and TRBJ2-3, reads DSGVTQTPKHLITATGQRVTLRCSPRSGDLSVYWYQQSLDQGLQFLIQYYNGEERAKGNILERFSAQQFPDLHSELNLSSLELGDSALYFCASSVWGVTDTQYFGPGTRLTVL.

The chain couples TRBV19 to TRBJ2-5, with D hard to call. Per germline, CDR1 LNHDA and CDR2 SQIVND (reference sequence). The CDR3 sequence is 11 residues long. V was shortened by 3 bases and J by 4 bases, with 3 bases between the two germline ends. The CDR3 reads CASSMRETQYF. CDR3 coding DNA: TGTGCCAGTAGTATGAGAGAGACCCAGTACTTC.

This clone was seen only once. The chain uses TRBV7-2 and TRBJ2-1; tentatively, D is TRBD1 (6 bases). The length of the CDR3 is 14 residues. V was shortened by 2 bases and J by 6 bases, with 11 bases between the two germline ends. Germline loops: CDR1 SGHTA, CDR2 FQGNSA. The DNA for the CDR3 is TGTGCCAGCAGCTTAATACAGGGTCGCAATGAGCAGTTCTTC. As protein: CASSLIQGRNEQFF.